This T cell receptor beta chain is drawn from a study of T-cell memory formation after mild COVID-19 (dated by TCRdb to the early 2020s). For the study in its entirety: Most TCR sequence clusters were specific to one of the two donors. Two young, previously healthy adult volunteers made up the cohort, one male and one female. In a couple of donors, T-cell clones that expanded and contracted after mild COVID-19 were followed by sequencing TCRalpha and TCRbeta repertoires longitudinally.

The sample holds many counts of this clonotype. Its target antigen remains unknown. No much larger clone is present one base from it, and per-base qualities are unavailable. Sequencing used an Illumina NovaSeq 6000. Using 5'RACE with constant-segment primers, TCRalpha and TCRbeta cDNA libraries were constructed, with sample barcodes and unique molecular identifiers added in the process. RNA was extracted from every sample with Trizol reagent. Library amplification was performed in two PCR steps, and a second sample barcode and Illumina TruSeq adapters were introduced in the second step. Libraries were sequenced on an Illumina NovaSeq with 2 x 150 bp paired-end reads. In the original analysis: The reads were demultiplexed and collapsed into UMI-guided consensus sequences using migec v1.2.7. Using mixcr v2.1.11, UMI consensuses were aligned to TRA and TRB V and J templates and then assembled into clonotypes. A clonotype was counted as expanded or contracted only if both edgeR and NoisET called the change significant, with noise models trained on biological replicates. For edgeR calls, the cutoffs were a false discovery rate-adjusted p below 0.01 and a log2 fold-change threshold of 1. As an exploratory analysis of dynamics, PCA with hierarchical clustering was applied to max-normalized trajectories of the 1000 most abundant clonotypes. Separately sequenced CD4+ and CD8+ repertoires were used to assign the CD4 or CD8 phenotype of responding clones. TCRdb reran the public reads through fastp at Q25 and MiXCR, keeping productive beta chains. Each entry merges the rows of one CDR3 protein and shows their most common DNA and genes. These V and J calls derive from TCRdb rather than the authors' analysis. In this sample the table shows about 50,000 distinct CDR3 sequences, around 12% of which occur a single time. The ten largest clonotypes hold approximately 25% of the sample.

At the junction V is shortened by 0 bases and J by 9 bases, with 10 bases in between. From a lookup of the germline V gene, CDR1 and CDR2 are LGHNA and YSLEER. The CDR3 measures 13 amino acids from cysteine to phenylalanine. Just the 39-base CDR3 DNA is kept, in frame starting at base 1. Study-wide conclusions, independent of this receptor: The second-wave clones that peaked on day 37 were not confirmed to be SARS-CoV-2 specific. Contracting CD4+ clones turned up mainly in the CM and EM memory subsets, whereas EMRA was where CD8+ clones were enriched. The study included only a couple of mild cases, and larger cohorts that include severe cases with pre-infection samples were judged to be necessary. Clones that contracted from day 15 to 85 showed balanced CD4/CD8 phenotypes, whereas a second wave of clones that expanded from day 15 to 37 leaned towards CD4+. Some responding clones were detected in pre-infection memory, which suggested that pre-existing cross-reactive memory T cells had joined the SARS-CoV-2 response.

Ficoll-Paque density gradient centrifugation was the method used to isolate PBMCs. Sequencing used PBMCs or a T cell subset sorted from them (not recorded which). This chain joins TRBV4-3 to TRBJ2-3; TRBD2 is possibly the D segment (5 matching bases). This clonotype was obtained from a young man who had mild COVID-19 (a few samples of this study predate the infection). The sample titles of this study are shuffled in the database, so cell type and time point are left out; the donor was told from shared clones. Read as DNA, the sequence is TGCGCCAGCAGCCAAGAGTATAGCGTAACGCAGTATTTT. It codes for CASSQEYSVTQYF.